The 4 T cell receptor beta chains reported below all come from one sample, sequenced in a study of T cell responses to AZD1222 COVID-19 vaccine. Repertoires were generated with immunoSEQ multiplex PCR, while TCRdb's copy carries only in-frame clones and drops some. The repertoire has 100,000 to 150,000 clones, about 94% of them found once; the top ten carry 6% to 7%. This material consisted of peripheral blood, taken on day 0 of AZD1222 vaccination. These receptors were obtained from an adult in good health.

The chain is built from TRBV3-1 (or the pseudogene TRBV3-2) and TRBJ2-7, with D possibly being TRBD2 (6 bases). The CDR3 sequence is 15 residues long. The germline V gene encodes CDR1 LGHDT and CDR2 YNNKEL (reference sequence). V gave up 0 bases and J gave up 0 bases, with 9 bases separating them. Here the CDR3 DNA reads TGTGCCAGCAGCCAAGATAGGGGACTCTCCTACGAGCAGTACTTC. Protein product: CASSQDRGLSYEQYF.

This chain links TRBV6-2 or TRBV6-3 with TRBJ1-5; perhaps TRBD1 as D (5 bases). V gave up 5 bases and J gave up 6 bases, with 14 bases separating them. CDR1 is MNHEY, CDR2 SVGEGT, per germline. The CDR3 covers 14 residues. DNA for the CDR3: TGTGCCAGCAGTCGGGACTCGGCGAGTCAGCCCCAGCATTTT. It codes for CASSRDSASQPQHF.

The chain joins TRBV7-2 to TRBJ1-2; D gene uncertain. The CDR3 has 13 amino acids. CDR1 and CDR2 from the germline V gene are SGHTA and FQGNSA. The ends were cut back, 1 base at V and 3 bases at J, with 6 bases in the middle. For the CDR3, the DNA is TGTGCCAGCAGCTTAGTGGCGGACTATGGCTACACCTTC. Protein sequence: CASSLVADYGYTF.

The rearrangement joins TRBV4-3 to TRBJ2-3; no reliable D call. The CDR3 is 14 residues long. V lost 1 base and J lost 4, with 9 bases in between. Germline V lookup: CDR1 LGHNA, CDR2 YSLEER. Here the CDR3 DNA reads TGCGCCAGCAGCCAAGGGGGTTCGGCAGATACGCAGTATTTT. Translating gives CASSQGGSADTQYF.